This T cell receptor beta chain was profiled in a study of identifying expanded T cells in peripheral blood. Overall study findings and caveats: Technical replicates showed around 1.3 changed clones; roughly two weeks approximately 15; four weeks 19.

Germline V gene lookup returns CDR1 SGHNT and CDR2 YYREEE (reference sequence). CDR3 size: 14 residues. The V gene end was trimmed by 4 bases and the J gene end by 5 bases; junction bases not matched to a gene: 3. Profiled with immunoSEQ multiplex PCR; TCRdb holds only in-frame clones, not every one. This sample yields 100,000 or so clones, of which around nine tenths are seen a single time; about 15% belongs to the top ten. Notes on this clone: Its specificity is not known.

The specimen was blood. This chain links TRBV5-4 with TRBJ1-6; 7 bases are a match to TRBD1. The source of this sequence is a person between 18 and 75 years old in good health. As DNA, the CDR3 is TGTGCCAGCAGCGCCGGGACAGATAATTCACCCCTCCACTTT. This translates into CASSAGTDNSPLHF.